The next 28 T cell receptor beta chains were all read from a single sample in a study of blood T cell repertoires in COVID-19. Clones were read by immunoSEQ multiplex PCR, and TCRdb kept only the in-frame ones, dropping some. The sample shows roughly 200,000 clones, 88% of them seen only once. The sequencing input was peripheral blood. All receptors come from a man aged 40-50 years with active or convalescent COVID-19.

This rearrangement joins TRBV11-2 to TRBJ2-4; 7 bases are a match to TRBD2. The CDR3 is made up of 18 amino acids. V was pared by 1 base and J by 8 bases, with 17 bases of the junction left unmatched. Per the germline V gene, CDR1 is SGHAT and CDR2 is FQNNGV. The CDR3 coding sequence is TGTGCCAGCAGCTTAGGCCCCCAACGGGGGGTCCTCGGGGACATTCAGTACTTC. Protein sequence: CASSLGPQRGVLGDIQYF.

The rearrangement links TRBV28 to TRBJ2-1; 10 nucleotides agree with TRBD1. The CDR3 is made up of 13 amino acids. V dropped 6 bases and J dropped 7; count of bases not matched to a gene: 3. In germline, CDR1 is MDHEN, CDR2 SYDVKM. CDR3: CASRRTGGNEQFF. DNA of the CDR3: TGTGCCAGCAGGAGGACAGGGGGAAATGAGCAGTTCTTC.

This chain joins TRBV5-4 and TRBJ2-1; 10 bases map to TRBD1. From germline, CDR1 is SGHNT and CDR2 YYREEE (reference sequence). This CDR3 has 16 residues. V dropped 2 bases and J dropped 7; count of bases not matched to a gene: 9. In DNA form, the CDR3 reads TGTGCCAGCAGCTTAGCCGGGACAGGGGTAATGAATGAGCAGTTCTTC. It codes for CASSLAGTGVMNEQFF.

The V and J genes are TRBV23-1 and TRBJ1-2, with D tentatively TRBD1 (5 bases). Being an ORF, TRBV23-1 has a function that is uncertain. The CDR3 has 17 residues. V was shortened by 4 bases and J by 0 bases, with 18 bases between the two germline ends. The CDR3 DNA reads TGCGCCAGCAGTCTCCCCGGGGGAGACATCACTAACTATGGCTACACCTTC. Amino acids: CASSLPGGDITNYGYTF.

The rearrangement links TRBV3-1 (or the pseudogene TRBV3-2) to TRBJ2-7, with D maybe TRBD2 (5 bases). The CDR3 contains 14 residues. From germline, CDR1 is LGHDT and CDR2 YNNKEL (reference sequence). V was shortened by 3 bases and J by 6 bases, with 15 bases between the two germline ends. CDR3 bases: TGTGCCAGCAGCCAGGGTAATTTGGGGAGCGAGCAGTACTTC. Translation gives CASSQGNLGSEQYF.

Details on this clone: Other DNA sequences in this sample translate to the same CDR3. The chain links TRBV6-5 to TRBJ1-6, with 8 positions matching TRBD1. Germline V gene data show CDR1 as MNHEY and CDR2 as SVGAGI. The CDR3 is made up of 15 amino acids. The V segment lost 6 bases and the J segment 10 bases; nucleotides outside the gene matches: 11. The CDR3 region has the DNA TGTGCCAGCAGCTTAGGACAGGGCTACCGGTCACCCCTCCACTTT. Its protein is CASSLGQGYRSPLHF.

This CDR3 reads CARLVDRPIPGNTIYF. CDR3 nucleotide sequence: TGTGCCAGACTTGTAGACAGACCAATCCCTGGAAACACCATATATTTT. The rearrangement links TRBV21-1 to TRBJ1-3; TRBD1 is the table's D call, not checked against the DNA. TRBV21-1 is annotated as a pseudogene. This CDR3 is 16 amino acids long.

The CDR3 DNA follows: TGTGCCAGCAGTGCTAGCGGGACCTACGAGCAGTACTTC. It is translated as CASSASGTYEQYF. The V and J genes are TRBV6-2 or TRBV6-3 and TRBJ2-7, with 9 nucleotides matching TRBD2. Germline CDR1 is MNHEY and CDR2 is SVGEGT. The CDR3 extends over 13 amino acids. The V segment lost 5 bases and the J segment 2 bases; nucleotides outside the gene matches: 1.

The CDR3 coding sequence is TGTGCCAGCAGCCAAACAGGAGACGAAGCTTTCTTT. This codes for CASSQTGDEAFF. This sequence joins TRBV2 and TRBJ1-1; possibly TRBD1 for D (5 bases). This CDR3 is 12 amino acids long. V lost 6 bases, J lost 8 bases, and 13 bases lay in between. Germline CDR1 and CDR2: SNHLY and FYNNEI.

This chain joins TRBV7-9 and TRBJ2-5; possibly TRBD2 for D (6 bases). Trimming stripped 3 bases from V and 11 bases from J, with 16 bases between. Germline-derived CDR1 and CDR2 are SEHNR and FQNEAQ (reference sequence). This CDR3 comprises 13 residues. CDR3 DNA: TGTGCCAGCAGCTTTCGGGGGAATGGAGGGCAGTACTTC. It encodes CASSFRGNGGQYF. The full variable domain, in which reference TRBV7-9 and TRBJ2-5 provide the parts outside the CDR3, is DTGVSQNPRHKITKRGQNVTFRCDPISEHNRLYWYRQTLGQGPEFLTYFQNEAQLEKSRLLSDRFSAERPKGSFSTLEIQRTEQGDSAMYLCASSFRGNGGQYFGPGTRLLVL.

The rearrangement joins TRBV28 to TRBJ2-2; no reliable D call. Germline V lookup: CDR1 MDHEN, CDR2 SYDVKM. Trimming took off 0 bases at V and 5 bases at J, with 10 bases between the two ends. The CDR3 loop spans 15 amino acids. CDR3 DNA sequence: TGTGCCAGCAGTTTATGGCCAGGAATTACCGGGGAGCTGTTTTTT. It codes for CASSLWPGITGELFF.

V usage is TRBV12-3 or TRBV12-4 and J usage is TRBJ1-4, with D tentatively TRBD1 (5 bases). Trimming shortened V by 7 bases and J by 8 bases, and 14 bases separated the two germline ends. The CDR3 is 13 residues long. CDR3 nucleotide sequence: TGTGCCAGCACCGAGACTCGGGGGGAAAAACTGTTTTTT. It translates to CASTETRGEKLFF.

The rearrangement joins TRBV6-5 to TRBJ1-2, with TRBD1 matching 7 bases. Per germline, CDR1 MNHEY and CDR2 SVGAGI. J lost 4 bases, V lost 5 bases, and 7 bases had no gene match. The CDR3 sequence is 14 residues long. The CDR3 DNA reads as TGTGCCAGCAGTAACACGGACAGGCTCTATGGCTACACCTTC. This translates into CASSNTDRLYGYTF.

The chain recombines TRBV12-3 or TRBV12-4 with TRBJ2-7; no reliable D call. V dropped 5 bases and J dropped 5 bases, with 7 bases sitting between them. This CDR3 contains 11 residues. CDR3 residues: CASSEYNEQYF. For the CDR3, the DNA is TGTGCCAGCAGTGAGTATAACGAGCAGTACTTC.

The chain joins TRBV28 to TRBJ1-3, with 8 bases that match TRBD1. CDR3 length equals 15 residues. The germline V gene encodes CDR1 MDHEN and CDR2 SYDVKM. Trimming at V came to 6 bases and at J to 4 bases, leaving 8 bases not matched to a gene. This chain's CDR3 is CASRSQGVSGNTIYF. The CDR3 nucleotides are TGTGCCAGCAGGTCACAGGGGGTATCAGGAAACACCATATATTTT.

The V and J genes are TRBV5-4 and TRBJ2-3; 7 bases line up with TRBD2. This CDR3 region has 20 residues. CDR1 and CDR2 (germline): SGHNT, YYREEE (reference sequence). V was clipped by 4 bases and J by 0 bases; unmatched bases: 20. The CDR3 here is CASSRGEGGLRTGSTDTQYF. Written as DNA, the CDR3 is TGTGCCAGCAGCCGGGGGGAGGGCGGATTGCGGACGGGTAGCACAGATACGCAGTATTTT.

The V call is TRBV6-2 or TRBV6-3, the J call TRBJ1-1; D gene unclear. Germline V lookup: CDR1 MNHEY, CDR2 SVGEGT. The CDR3 has 15 amino acids. Between the trimmed V and J ends, which lost 2 bases and 5 bases, there was a span of 15 bases. The CDR3 DNA follows: TGTGCCAGCAGTTACGGCGAGAAGGGAGGAACTGAAGCTTTCTTT. This codes for CASSYGEKGGTEAFF.

The rearrangement uses TRBV19 and TRBJ1-5; D is possibly TRBD1 (6 bases). Germline V lookup: CDR1 LNHDA, CDR2 SQIVND (reference sequence). Trimming pared 2 bases from V and 6 bases from J, leaving 17 bases between. CDR3 length: 16 residues. CDR3 amino acids: CASSIYSGGSGQPQHF. CDR3 nucleotides: TGTGCCAGTAGTATATACTCGGGGGGCTCGGGTCAGCCCCAGCATTTT. Full variable domain (missing parts from reference TRBV19 and TRBJ1-5): DGGITQSPKYLFRKEGQNVTLSCEQNLNHDAMYWYRQDPGQGLRLIYYSQIVNDFQKGDIAEGYSVSREKKESFPLTVTSAQKNPTAFYLCASSIYSGGSGQPQHFGDGTRLSIL.

The J gene is TRBJ2-1, the V gene TRBV9; tentatively, D is TRBD2 (5 bases). The CDR3 extends over 15 amino acids. The V end lost 0 bases, the J end lost 3 bases, and 10 bases lay between the germline ends. Germline CDR1 and CDR2: SGDLS and YYNGEE. The CDR3 DNA sequence: TGTGCCAGCAGCGTAGCGGGGAACCTCTACAATGAGCAGTTCTTC. Protein sequence: CASSVAGNLYNEQFF.

This chain links TRBV19 with TRBJ1-6; D remains unclear. The CDR3 contains 15 residues. Trimming pared 1 base from V and 8 bases from J, leaving 12 bases between. Germline CDR1 LNHDA, CDR2 SQIVND (reference sequence). The CDR3 coding sequence is TGTGCCAGTAGTATAGGAAGCCCCGGGGATTCACCCCTCCACTTT. It codes for CASSIGSPGDSPLHF.

In DNA, the CDR3 is TGTGCCACCAAGGAGGACAGTATGAACACTGAAGCTTTCTTT. It yields the protein CATKEDSMNTEAFF. The J gene is TRBJ1-1, the V gene TRBV19; tentatively, D is TRBD1 (6 bases). This CDR3 is built from 14 residues. V gave up 10 bases and J gave up 0 bases, with 15 bases separating them. Per the germline V gene, CDR1 is LNHDA and CDR2 is SQIVND (reference sequence).

The rearrangement uses TRBV28 and TRBJ1-4; D remains unclear. The germline V gene has CDR1 MDHEN and CDR2 SYDVKM. The CDR3 runs 13 residues. Trimming took off 3 bases at V and 8 bases at J, with 10 bases between the two ends. CDR3 in DNA: TGTGCCAGCAGTTTCTTGGCGGGGGAAAAACTGTTTTTT. Amino acids: CASSFLAGEKLFF.

V and J are TRBV20-1 and TRBJ2-7; TRBD2 matches 13 bases. V shed 3 bases, J shed 4 bases, and the junction held 12 bases outside the gene matches. CDR1 is DFQATT and CDR2 is SNEGSKA in the germline V gene (reference sequence). There are 17 residues in the CDR3. The DNA for the CDR3 is TGCAGTGCTAGTAGTACTAGCGGGAGGGCCTTGGGGTACGAGCAGTACTTC. It specifies CSASSTSGRALGYEQYF.

V usage is TRBV27 and J usage is TRBJ2-2; TRBD2 agrees at 11 bases. CDR3 length: 18 amino acids. Germline lookup yields CDR1 MNHEY and CDR2 SMNVEV (reference sequence). The V gene end was trimmed by 6 bases and the J gene end by 1 base; junction bases not matched to a gene: 10. CDR3 residues: CASRQTVGTSGNTGELFF. CDR3 DNA: TGTGCCAGCAGGCAGACCGTAGGGACTAGCGGGAACACCGGGGAGCTGTTTTTT.

The chain couples TRBV7-9 to TRBJ1-4; D uncertain. This CDR3 is built from 16 residues. V lost 4 bases, J lost 7 bases, and 19 bases lay in between. Germline CDR1 is SEHNR and CDR2 is FQNEAQ (reference sequence). The CDR3 DNA is TGTGCCAGCAGCTGGGCCCTCGGGGAGCGGGGTGAAAAACTGTTTTTT. Amino acids: CASSWALGERGEKLFF.

The chain has TRBV19 and TRBJ1-5; a weak D match, TRBD1 (6 bases). The CDR3 is made up of 16 amino acids. Germline lookup yields CDR1 LNHDA and CDR2 SQIVND (reference sequence). The V end was cut by 7 bases, the J end by 6 bases, with 22 bases between. CDR3 nucleotide sequence: TGTGCCAGTACCTTTTCAGGGGCGCAGGGGAGTCAGCCCCAGCATTTT. It encodes CASTFSGAQGSQPQHF.

CDR3 sequence reads: CASSLLGQTFQETQYF. DNA for the CDR3: TGTGCCAGCAGCTTACTTGGGCAGACATTCCAAGAGACCCAGTACTTC. The rearrangement joins TRBV7-8 to TRBJ2-5; D unclear. V shed 2 bases and J shed 1 base, with 14 bases lying between them. CDR1 is SGHVS, CDR2 FQNEAQ, per germline. The CDR3 runs to 16 residues.

This chain connects TRBV15 to TRBJ2-3; 7 bases map to TRBD2. CDR3 size: 16 residues. Germline V gives CDR1 LNHNV, CDR2 YYDKDF (reference sequence). Trimming took 2 bases from V and 5 from J; bases not matched to a gene: 10. The CDR3 here is CATSRPGAGVRDTQYF. CDR3 nucleotide sequence: TGTGCCACCAGCAGACCCGGGGCGGGAGTGAGAGATACGCAGTATTTT.